The subject of this entry is one T cell receptor (beta chain). Antigen unknown. This entry is derived from a study of cytomegalovirus exposure and HLA in healthy donors. Study as a whole: Within an early data release were about 85 million unique TCRs drawn from HLA-typed donors.

At the time of sampling, donors were nominally healthy, though unrecorded immune exposures were likely. 60 Vbeta and 13 Jbeta primers were used in PCR. Some clones are missing from TCRdb's copy, which holds only in-frame ones; the method was immunoSEQ multiplex PCR. The sample includes 150,000 to 170,000 clones, 79% of them seen just once. The study, taken as a whole, reports: It was only CMV serostatus that was available as immune exposure information. Follow-up analysis later connected one missense variant in DCLRE1C with trimming of TCR beta V- and J-genes.

The sample taken for sequencing was PBMCs. The sequence came from a man aged 30-40 years in good health and CMV-seropositive.

Written as DNA, the CDR3 is TGTGCCAGCAGCCTTGGGACAGTAAATCAGCCCCAGCATTTT. Translated, it gives CASSLGTVNQPQHF. The J gene is TRBJ1-5, the V gene TRBV12-1; the D segment call TRBD1 is taken from the table without a DNA check. TRBV12-1 is classified as a pseudogene. The CDR3 loop spans 14 amino acids.